The present T cell receptor beta chain was sequenced within a study of tumor-infiltrating lymphocytes in primary liver carcinoma. Findings and limits, study-wide: Paired tumor-adjacent and tumor-blood samples overlapped less than tumor region pairs did. The study found a significantly higher top-250-clone fraction in tumors than in blood (p = 0.039).

Without any cell sorting, roughly 20-32 mg of bulk tissue yielded co-extracted RNA and DNA. A note on this clonotype: Its antigen is not known. Without the conserved terminal phenylalanine or tryptophan, this CDR3 likely stems from a read error.

TCR beta cDNA was made from approximately 540 ng total RNA with a constant-region primer. Libraries for TCR beta were built through three nested multiplex PCR rounds, which together made up a slightly modified ARM-PCR procedure. The study ran its first two PCR rounds for about 11 cycles each, using TRBV1-TRBV30 forward primers and a C-beta reverse primer. TCRdb re-called the multiplex PCR reads with MiXCR, one entry per CDR3 protein. The table has some 32,000 distinct CDR3 sequences, about 79% seen once. J was trimmed by 2 bases and V by 9 bases; bases with no gene match: 11. This CDR3 is 15 amino acids long. Per germline, CDR1 SGHAT and CDR2 FQNNGV.

The sequence came from a middle-aged man with primary liver carcinoma and hepatitis B virus infection. Sample: liver tumor tissue from sampling region 5. Subset: tumor region T5, tumor centre. The V and J genes are TRBV11-2 and TRBJ2-7; 9 positions match TRBD1. The CDR3 region has the DNA TGTGCCAGTAGCCAAGGGACAGGGAGAACCTACGAGCAGTACCCC. Translation gives CASSQGTGRTYEQYP.